Listed here are 15 T cell receptor beta chains from one sample, sequenced in a study of cytomegalovirus exposure and HLA in healthy donors (dated 2017 in TCRdb). The library was obtained by the immunoSEQ multiplex PCR assay. The multiplex PCR relied on a mix of 60 forward primers for TCR Vbeta segments and 13 reverse primers for TCR Jbeta segments. TCRdb obtained this table from immuneACCESS and retained in-frame rearrangements with V and J assigned. These tables miss some clones; where compared with another copy, unresolved V genes account for less than half of the shortfall, and the remainder is unexplained. The sample table holds about 180,000 clones, of which less than 80% were seen once. The ten most abundant clones make up 1.5% to 2% of the sample. The sample comprised PBMCs. The receptors come from a man aged 18 to 35 in good health and CMV-seronegative.

V usage is TRBV15 and J usage is TRBJ2-5; possible D gene TRBD2, 6 bases. The CDR3 loop spans 16 amino acids. Deletions cut 3 bases from V and 4 bases from J, with 18 bases between. Germline lookup yields CDR1 LNHNV and CDR2 YYDKDF (reference sequence). The CDR3 DNA follows: TGTGCCACCAGCAGGGCCAGGGACTCGAGGGGAGAGACCCAGTACTTC. This codes for CATSRARDSRGETQYF.

This clone turned up a few times. CDR3 protein: CAWTLIQGSRTF. The CDR3, as DNA: TGTGCCTGGACCCTTATACAGGGTAGTCGCACCTTC. This chain joins TRBV30 and TRBJ1-2, with D maybe TRBD1 (6 bases). V lost 4 bases to trimming and J lost 13 bases, with 19 bases between them. The CDR3 loop spans 12 amino acids. Germline V gene data show CDR1 as GTSNPN and CDR2 as SVGIG (reference sequence).

V usage is TRBV5-1 and J usage is TRBJ1-2, with 9 bases lining up with TRBD1. With 4 bases clipped from V and 4 bases from J, the junction kept 8 bases outside the gene matches. CDR1 is SGHRS and CDR2 is YFSETQ in the germline V gene. This CDR3 contains 15 residues. The CDR3 loop is CASSGTGPRGYGYTF. The CDR3 DNA follows: TGCGCCAGCAGCGGGACAGGGCCGAGGGGCTATGGCTACACCTTC.

V is TRBV7-8 and J is TRBJ2-2; TRBD1 matches at 11 bases. Germline values: CDR1 SGHVS, CDR2 FQNEAQ. The length of the CDR3 is 15 residues. V shed 4 bases and J 5 bases; nucleotides not matched to a gene: 3. CDR3 sequence: CASSSGTGGTGELFF. CDR3 DNA: TGTGCCAGCAGCTCCGGGACAGGGGGTACCGGGGAGCTGTTTTTT.

The chain employs TRBV28 and TRBJ2-7; TRBD2 might be the D (5 bases). The CDR3 has 12 amino acids. The V end was cut by 10 bases, the J end by 7 bases, with 17 bases between. Germline CDR1 and CDR2: MDHEN and SYDVKM. The CDR3 DNA reads TGTGCCAACGGAGTTGCCGGGGTTGAGCAGTACTTC. Its protein is CANGVAGVEQYF.

V usage is TRBV10-3 and J usage is TRBJ2-3; 7 positions agree with TRBD1. From germline, CDR1 is ENHRY and CDR2 SYGVKD. With 10 bases clipped from V and 3 bases from J, the junction kept 10 bases outside the gene matches. This CDR3 is 14 amino acids long. In DNA, the CDR3 is TGTGCCAGCACACAGGGGATAGAGACAGATACGCAGTATTTT. It specifies CASTQGIETDTQYF.

J is TRBJ2-7 and V is TRBV27; TRBD1 matches at 9 bases. Per germline, CDR1 MNHEY and CDR2 SMNVEV (reference sequence). The CDR3 totals 15 residues. J was trimmed by 4 bases and V by 6 bases; bases with no gene match: 10. Written as DNA, the CDR3 is TGTGCCAGCAGCCCCGGACAGGGGAGGAGGTACGAGCAGTACTTC. Amino acid sequence: CASSPGQGRRYEQYF.

The gene calls are TRBV6-1 and TRBJ2-3, with 7 bases identical to TRBD2. This CDR3 is built from 17 residues. CDR1 is MNHNS and CDR2 is SASEGT in the germline V gene. The ends lost 3 bases at V and 14 bases at J; junction bases unmatched: 23. This CDR3 is CASSEGYRVTSSPVGYF. In DNA, the CDR3 is TGTGCCAGCAGTGAGGGTTATCGGGTGACTAGCTCCCCGGTCGGGTATTTT.

The chain links TRBV23-1 to TRBJ2-5, with 8 bases lining up with TRBD2. TRBV23-1 is an open reading frame whose function is uncertain. The CDR3 has 16 amino acids. V trimming: 2 bases; J trimming: 4 bases; junction bases outside the gene matches: 9. The CDR3 spells CASSQHLGRGGETQYF. The CDR3 region has the DNA TGCGCCAGCAGTCAACACCTCGGGAGGGGGGGAGAGACCCAGTACTTC.

This sequence joins TRBV5-4 and TRBJ2-7; 9 nucleotides align to TRBD1. The J segment lost 2 bases and the V segment lost 4 bases, leaving 4 bases of the junction unmatched. The CDR3 has 14 residues. Germline assignment: CDR1 SGHNT and CDR2 YYREEE (reference sequence). The CDR3 spells CASSRGTGPYEQYF. DNA for the CDR3: TGTGCCAGCAGCCGCGGGACAGGGCCCTACGAGCAGTACTTC. Complete variable domain (other parts from reference TRBV5-4 and TRBJ2-7): ETGVTQSPTHLIKTRGQQVTLRCSSQSGHNTVSWYQQALGQGPQFIFQYYREEENGRGNFPPRFSGLQFPNYSSELNVNALELDDSALYLCASSRGTGPYEQYFGPGTRLTVT.

The V gene is TRBV5-5, the J gene TRBJ1-1; 7 nucleotides agree with TRBD1. The CDR3 loop spans 16 amino acids. Losses at the gene ends were 4 bases for V and 1 base for J; bases not matched to a gene: 10. Germline V gene lookup returns CDR1 SGHKS and CDR2 YYEKEE (reference sequence). CDR3 region: CASSKGTGQWNTEAFF. The CDR3 DNA sequence: TGTGCCAGCAGCAAAGGTACGGGACAGTGGAACACTGAAGCTTTCTTT. The variable domain in full, completed from reference TRBV5-5 and TRBJ1-1, reads DAGVTQSPTHLIKTRGQQVTLRCSPISGHKSVSWYQQVLGQGPQFIFQYYEKEERGRGNFPDRFSARQFPNYSSELNVNALLLGDSALYLCASSKGTGQWNTEAFFGQGTRLTVV.

The V gene is TRBV13, the J gene TRBJ1-1; D is perhaps TRBD1 (5 bases). Germline CDR1 reads PRHDT; CDR2 reads FYEKMQ (reference sequence). V was cut by 5 bases and J by 2 bases, with 15 bases left in between. The CDR3 is made up of 15 amino acids. This CDR3 is CASSPPPGSNTEAFF. The CDR3 DNA follows: TGTGCCAGCAGCCCCCCCCCAGGGTCAAACACTGAAGCTTTCTTT.

This clone was seen a few times. V usage is TRBV2 and J usage is TRBJ1-1; D is uncertain. Germline V gene data show CDR1 as SNHLY and CDR2 as FYNNEI. The CDR3 loop spans 14 amino acids. V lost 7 bases, J lost 10 bases, and 22 bases lay in between. CDR3 amino acids: CASIVNPAISLAFF. CDR3 nucleotides: TGTGCCAGCATCGTAAACCCCGCCATAAGCTTAGCTTTCTTT.

V and J are TRBV6-1 and TRBJ2-3, with TRBD1 identical over 8 bases. The germline V gene has CDR1 MNHNS and CDR2 SASEGT. With 4 bases clipped from V and 6 bases from J, the junction kept 6 bases outside the gene matches. The CDR3 length is 14 residues. CDR3 bases: TGTGCCAGCAGTGCAACCCCAGGGGGCGATACGCAGTATTTT. It specifies CASSATPGGDTQYF.

This rearrangement joins TRBV11-2 to TRBJ1-3; D might be TRBD1 (5 bases). CDR3 length: 14 residues. The V gene lost 8 bases and the J gene lost 2 bases, with 13 bases spanning the gap. The germline V gene encodes CDR1 SGHAT and CDR2 FQNNGV. The CDR3 here is CASSLGGAGNTIYF. The DNA for the CDR3 is TGTGCCAGCTCTCTCGGGGGGGCTGGAAACACCATATATTTT.